This T cell receptor beta chain was recorded in a study of T cells after yellow fever vaccination. In germline, CDR1 is KGHSH, CDR2 LQKENI. V was cut by 0 bases and J by 1 base, with 10 bases left in between. The CDR3 loop spans 16 amino acids. MiXCR, run by TCRdb on the 5' RACE reads, gives a single entry per CDR3 protein. The sample has hundreds of thousands of distinct CDR3 sequences; approximately 6% are singletons. The chain recombines TRBV18 with TRBJ2-1; D gene uncertain. The material was PBMCs, obtained 5 days after the yellow fever booster vaccination. The clonotype comes from a man younger than 45 who received the YFV17D yellow fever vaccine. CDR3 sequence (DNA): TGTGCCAGCTCACCACCCTTAAGGGAATCCTACAATGAGCAGTTCTTC. Its protein is CASSPPLRESYNEQFF. Full variable domain (rest looked up from reference TRBV18 and TRBJ2-1): NAGVMQNPRHLVRRRGQEARLRCSPMKGHSHVYWYRQLPEEGLKFMVYLQKENIIDESGMPKERFSAEFPKEGPSILRIQQVVRGDSAAYFCASSPPLRESYNEQFFGPGTRLTVL.